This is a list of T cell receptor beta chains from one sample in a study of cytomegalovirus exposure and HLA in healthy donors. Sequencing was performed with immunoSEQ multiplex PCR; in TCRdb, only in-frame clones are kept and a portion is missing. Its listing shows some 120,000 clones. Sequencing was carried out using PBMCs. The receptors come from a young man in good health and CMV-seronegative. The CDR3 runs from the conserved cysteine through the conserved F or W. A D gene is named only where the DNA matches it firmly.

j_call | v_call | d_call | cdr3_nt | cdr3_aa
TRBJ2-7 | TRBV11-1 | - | TGTGCCAGCAGCTACGACAAGGGGAGGCTTTGCTTC | CASSYDKGRLCF
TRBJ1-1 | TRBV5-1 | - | TGCGCCAGCAGTCCTAACCGCGTGAACACTGAAGCTTTCTTT | CASSPNRVNTEAFF
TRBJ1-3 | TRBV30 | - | TGTGCCTGGAGTCTACTTGGAAACACCATATATTTT | CAWSLLGNTIYF
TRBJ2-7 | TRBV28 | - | TGTGCCAGCAGTACCTGGACATCTGTCTACGAGCAGTACTTC | CASSTWTSVYEQYF
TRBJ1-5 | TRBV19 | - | TGTGCCAGTAGTATATCAGGCAATCAGCCCCAGCATTTT | CASSISGNQPQHF
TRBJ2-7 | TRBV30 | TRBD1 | TGTGCCTGGAGTGTGGTGGGACAGGGGCTTTACGAGCAGTACTTC | CAWSVVGQGLYEQYF
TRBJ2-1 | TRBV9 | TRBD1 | TGTGCCAGCAGCGTATGGGACAGCTACAATGAGCAGTTCTTC | CASSVWDSYNEQFF
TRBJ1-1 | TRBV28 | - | TGTGCCAGCAGCCAACTATTGAACACTGAAGCTTTCTTT | CASSQLLNTEAFF
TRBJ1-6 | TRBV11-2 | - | TGTGCCAGCAGCTCCCCCAGGGGACCACATTCACCCCTCCACTTT | CASSSPRGPHSPLHF
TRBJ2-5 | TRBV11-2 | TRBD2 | TGTGCCAGCAGCTTAGGGGAGGGAGAGACCCAGTACTTC | CASSLGEGETQYF
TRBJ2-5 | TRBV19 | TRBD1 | TGTGCCAGTAGTCCCTTCACAGGGGGAGAGACCCAGTACTTC | CASSPFTGGETQYF
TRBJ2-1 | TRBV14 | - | TGTGCCAGCAGCCCGCACAGGGTCATCTACAATGAGCAGTTCTTC | CASSPHRVIYNEQFF
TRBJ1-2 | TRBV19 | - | TGTGCCAGTAGTCTGGGGGGGTTATACTACGGCTACACCTTC | CASSLGGLYYGYTF
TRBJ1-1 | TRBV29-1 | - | TGCAGCGTTGATAGGGGCCCTGAAGCTTTCTTT | CSVDRGPEAFF
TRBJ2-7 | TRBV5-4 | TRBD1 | TGTGCCAGCAGCCGGGACAGGTGGTACGAGCAGTACTTC | CASSRDRWYEQYF
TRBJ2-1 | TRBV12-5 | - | TGTGCTAGTGGTTTGCAGTTAGGGCAGGGTAAAAATGAGCAGTTCTTC | CASGLQLGQGKNEQFF
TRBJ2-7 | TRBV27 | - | TGTGCCAGCAGTTTGGCACAGGGTTCCTACGAGCAGTACTTC | CASSLAQGSYEQYF
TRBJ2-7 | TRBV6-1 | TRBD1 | TGTGCCACCCTTGGGACAGCTTACGAGCAGTACTTC | CATLGTAYEQYF
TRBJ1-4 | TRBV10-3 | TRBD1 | TGTGCCATCAGTGAGGGACAGGGTCGGGAAAAACTGTTTTTT | CAISEGQGREKLFF
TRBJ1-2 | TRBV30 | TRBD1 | TGTGCCTGGAGGGAAGGACAGGGAAACTATGGCTACACCTTC | CAWREGQGNYGYTF
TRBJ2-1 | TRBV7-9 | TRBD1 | TGTGCCAGCAGCTTACGAGGACAGGGGGCTAATGAGCAGTTCTTC | CASSLRGQGANEQFF
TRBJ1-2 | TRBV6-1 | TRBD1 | TGTGCCAGCACCCCTCAGGGGGAGGGCTACACCTTC | CASTPQGEGYTF